The clone carrying this T cell receptor beta chain has just a few counts. Its target is not known. These data originate in a study of cytomegalovirus exposure and HLA in healthy donors. Study observations and caveats: Accurate HLA-A and HLA-B prediction from TCR beta sequences was reported for most subjects.

Both 60 Vbeta primers and 13 Jbeta primers went into the PCR. Here immunoSEQ multiplex PCR was the method, and the copy in TCRdb shows in-frame clones only, minus some. The sample has 70,000 to 95,000 clones; around 74% are singletons. Germline CDR1 and CDR2: LGHNA and YSLEER. The CDR3 length is 15 residues. The V end lost 1 base, the J end lost 2 bases, and 9 bases lay between the germline ends. Sample: PBMCs. The clonotype comes from a man aged 25 to 40 in good health and CMV-seropositive. V is TRBV4-3 and J is TRBJ2-1; tentative D call: TRBD1 (5 bases). Written as DNA, the CDR3 is TGCGCCAGCAGCCAAGGACAGCGAACCTACAATGAGCAGTTCTTC. Amino acid sequence: CASSQGQRTYNEQFF.